This TCR beta chain stems from a study of blood T cell repertoires in COVID-19. In the study overall: The study drew acute and convalescent COVID-19 samples from the United States, Italy and Spain. PBMCs, B-cell-depleted T cells, or T cells provided the cDNA or gDNA that made up the material.

Germline V lookup: CDR1 LGHDT, CDR2 YNNKEL (reference sequence). V lost 4 bases to trimming and J lost 8 bases, with 11 bases between them. This CDR3 comprises 13 residues. This clone appeared once. Original analysis: For nucleated cells, counts were estimated from reference gene primer amplification. Clones were read by immunoSEQ multiplex PCR, and TCRdb kept only the in-frame ones, dropping some. That table supplies the V and J calls and clone size; D and trimming were determined from the DNA. The table records 70,000 to 100,000 clones, approximately 80% of them present only once. The V gene is TRBV3-1 (or the pseudogene TRBV3-2), the J gene TRBJ1-4; TRBD1 is a possible D gene (6 bases). The specimen was peripheral blood. This TCR derives from a woman older than 75 with acute or convalescent COVID-19. The CDR3 region is CASSPGEREKLFF. The CDR3 DNA is TGTGCCAGCAGCCCAGGGGAACGCGAAAAACTGTTTTTT.